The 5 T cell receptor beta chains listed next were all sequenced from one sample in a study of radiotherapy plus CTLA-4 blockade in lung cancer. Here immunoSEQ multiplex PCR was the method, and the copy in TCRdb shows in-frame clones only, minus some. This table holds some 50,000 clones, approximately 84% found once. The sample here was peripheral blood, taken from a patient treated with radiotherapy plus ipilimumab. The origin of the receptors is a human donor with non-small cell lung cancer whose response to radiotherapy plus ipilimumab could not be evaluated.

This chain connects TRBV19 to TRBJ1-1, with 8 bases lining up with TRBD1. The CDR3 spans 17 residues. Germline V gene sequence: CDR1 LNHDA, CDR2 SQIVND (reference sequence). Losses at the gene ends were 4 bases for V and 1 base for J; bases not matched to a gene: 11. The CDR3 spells CASSNRQGSFRNTEAFF. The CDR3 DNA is TGTGCCAGTAGTAATCGACAGGGGAGTTTTAGGAACACTGAAGCTTTCTTT.

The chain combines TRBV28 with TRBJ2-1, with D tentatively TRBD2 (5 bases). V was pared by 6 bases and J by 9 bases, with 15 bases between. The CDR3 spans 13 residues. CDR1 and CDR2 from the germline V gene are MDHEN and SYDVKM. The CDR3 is CASSTGWDPEQFF. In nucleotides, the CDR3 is TGTGCCAGCAGCACGGGGTGGGATCCTGAGCAGTTCTTC.

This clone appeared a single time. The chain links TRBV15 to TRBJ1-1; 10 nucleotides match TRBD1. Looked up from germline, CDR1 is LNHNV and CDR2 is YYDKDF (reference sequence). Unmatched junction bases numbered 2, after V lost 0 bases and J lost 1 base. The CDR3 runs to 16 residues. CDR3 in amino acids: CATSRETGGANTEAFF. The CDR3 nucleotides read TGTGCCACCAGCAGAGAGACAGGGGGCGCGAACACTGAAGCTTTCTTT.

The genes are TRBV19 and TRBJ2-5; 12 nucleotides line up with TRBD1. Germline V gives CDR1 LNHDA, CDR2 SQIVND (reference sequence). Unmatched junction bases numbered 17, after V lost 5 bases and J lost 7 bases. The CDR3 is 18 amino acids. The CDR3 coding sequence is TGTGCCAGTAGTGCCATTAAACCGGGACAGGGGGCCTCCGGGACCCAGTACTTC. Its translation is CASSAIKPGQGASGTQYF.

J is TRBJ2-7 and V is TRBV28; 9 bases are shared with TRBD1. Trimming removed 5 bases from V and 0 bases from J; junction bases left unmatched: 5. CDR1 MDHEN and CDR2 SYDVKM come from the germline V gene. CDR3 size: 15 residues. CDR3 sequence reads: CASSLPGQGSYEQYF. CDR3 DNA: TGTGCCAGCAGTCTCCCGGGACAGGGCTCCTACGAGCAGTACTTC.